Presented here are 7 T cell receptor beta chains from one specimen sequenced in a study of blood T cell repertoires in COVID-19. TCRdb's copy holds only in-frame clones and misses some; the assay was immunoSEQ multiplex PCR. The data contain roughly 260,000 clones, more than 85% of them seen just once; the ten biggest clones take up approximately 2.6%. Input material: peripheral blood. These receptor sequences come from a person aged 18-29 years with COVID-19, enrolled during active disease.

This clone was detected only a few times. The rearrangement uses TRBV23-1 and TRBJ1-3, with D maybe TRBD1 (5 bases). Being an ORF, TRBV23-1 has a function that is uncertain. The CDR3 loop spans 21 amino acids. With 0 bases removed from V and 0 bases from J, the gap between germline ends came to 24 bases. CDR3 nucleotide sequence: TGCGCCAGCAGTCAATCGTCGAACAGGCGAACGCCGCGTGGCTCTGGAAACACCATATATTTT. This encodes CASSQSSNRRTPRGSGNTIYF.

This clone has just one count. V usage is TRBV5-1 and J usage is TRBJ2-1; possibly TRBD1 for D (6 bases). Germline CDR1 and CDR2: SGHRS and YFSETQ. The CDR3 spans 14 residues. The ends were cut back, 8 bases at V and 3 bases at J, with 15 bases in the middle. CDR3 sequence (DNA): TGCGCCAGTGGGGGCAGGGCTGACTACAATGAGCAGTTCTTC. Translated, it gives CASGGRADYNEQFF.

By share, this clone counts as medium-sized. The rearrangement links TRBV6-6 to TRBJ1-5; D not certain. Trimming cost V 2 bases and J 4 bases, with 9 bases left between them. CDR1 and CDR2 from the germline V gene are MNHNY and SVGAGI (reference sequence). This CDR3 spans 14 amino acids. CDR3 DNA sequence: TGTGCCAGCAGTTACCCCGAGTTGAATCAGCCCCAGCATTTT. Encoded protein: CASSYPELNQPQHF.

The CDR3 loop reads CASSFTRVLAGTNTGELFF. CDR3 sequence (DNA): TGTGCCAGCAGCTTCACAAGGGTACTGGCGGGTACGAACACCGGGGAGCTGTTTTTT. The chain combines TRBV7-9 with TRBJ2-2; possible D gene TRBD2, 5 bases. This CDR3 is 19 amino acids long. From germline, CDR1 is SEHNR and CDR2 FQNEAQ (reference sequence). The V and J ends lost 3 bases and 0 bases respectively, with 20 bases between them.

V gene TRBV2 combines with J gene TRBJ2-3, with D perhaps matching TRBD1 or TRBD2 (6 bases each). Trimming took off 5 bases at V and 0 bases at J, with 24 bases between the two ends. The germline gives CDR1 SNHLY, CDR2 FYNNEI. The CDR3 has 19 residues. CDR3 sequence reads: CASSQGGSGTGSSTDTQYF. Written as DNA, the CDR3 is TGTGCCAGCAGTCAAGGGGGTAGCGGAACCGGTTCTAGCACAGATACGCAGTATTTT.

The J gene is TRBJ1-1, the V gene TRBV7-9, with D perhaps matching TRBD1 (5 bases). The V gene lost 4 bases and the J gene lost 5 bases, with 20 bases spanning the gap. CDR3 size: 16 residues. Per the germline V gene, CDR1 is SEHNR and CDR2 is FQNEAQ (reference sequence). CDR3 DNA: TGTGCCAGCAGCTCGATCCTCCGAGGAGGGGTGACTGAAGCTTTCTTT. Translation gives CASSSILRGGVTEAFF.

The chain links TRBV30 to TRBJ2-1, with D tentatively TRBD1 (6 bases). The germline gives CDR1 GTSNPN, CDR2 SVGIG (reference sequence). This CDR3 spans 10 amino acids. V shed 7 bases and J shed 12 bases, with 13 bases lying between them. The CDR3 nucleotides are TGTGCCTTGGGGGCCCTGGGGCAGTTCTTC. It yields the protein CALGALGQFF.